The subject of this entry is one T cell receptor (beta chain). The specificity of this receptor is unknown. There are no base qualities to consult, and no much larger clone falls within one base. The cohort comprised fewer than 700 healthy bone marrow donors. Cohort members were all nominally healthy when sampled, although unrecorded immune exposures were likely present. The donor was CMV seropositive and belonged to the group of some 290 seropositive cohort members. A peripheral blood sample was collected from each donor, and TCR beta sequencing was performed on peripheral blood mononuclear cells. Genomic DNA extraction from the blood cell samples was performed with the Qiagen DNeasy Blood Extraction Kit. This sample stems from a study of cytomegalovirus exposure and HLA in healthy donors (TCRdb year 2017). Study-wide context: An earlier analysis of approximately 550 of the donors reported 276 Gb of sequence data and some 100 million unique TCR beta sequences from 150 million to 200 million T cells. Around 320 gigabases of sequencing data and tens of millions of unique TCR sequences were included in an early release covering roughly 600 HLA-typed donors. Of the 350 to 450 genotyped donors, approximately 82% fell in the genetic ancestry cluster associated with self-reported Caucasian donors. The aim of the study was to test whether cataloging public T cell receptors could identify signatures of past pathogen exposure. The T cell repertoires of 666 subjects were profiled by immunosequencing and related to cytomegalovirus serostatus. In addition to the first cohort of 666 subjects, a separate validation cohort of approximately 130 different subjects was used. High-throughput TCR immunosequencing, statistical association of individual TCRs with disease status, and machine learning were combined to predict cytomegalovirus infection status. To study patterns of TCR occurrence, a later analysis re-analyzed previously published TCR beta repertoires from more than 550 donors and added high-resolution HLA genotyping. Rather than using new phenotypic data, the later analysis identified candidate immune exposures from TCR beta sequences and from how often those sequences occurred across donors. An earlier analysis of some 500 of the donors used high-throughput TCR beta sequencing to judge whether each TCR beta V gene segment behaved as functional or pseudogenic. Donor age, sex, ethnicity and CMV serostatus were compiled together with the repertoire data. In a later genetic analysis, genome-wide SNP genotypes for about 65% of the roughly 670 donors were used, and that subset was treated as a discovery cohort. Every discovery cohort repertoire had been produced on one sequencing platform. HLA typing covered class I and class II loci at four-digit resolution. Typing coverage varied by locus: roughly 629-630 donors for A, B, C, DRB1 and DQB1; approximately 500 for DQA1; around 610 for DPA1; roughly 450 for DPB1. Because of strong linkage in the cohort, four to six DR-DQ haplotypes were treated as single units for association and clustering. Among 398 genotyped donors of the cohort, an average of approximately 230,000 unique TCR beta nucleotide sequences were sequenced per donor, roughly a sixth of them non-productive. The paper as a whole reports these results and caveats: Some IMGT-functional V segments, including TRBV6-2 and TRBV6-3, could not be distinguished by the 87-base-pair reads and were therefore excluded. According to a later analysis, TCR association rates differed among HLA loci, with DRB1 alleles showing the most associated TCRs and HLA-C alleles showing the fewest. A group of highly shared sequence variants was considered likely to be a technical artifact of the sequencing pipeline. Cytomegalovirus status was reported to be diagnosed by the classifier with high specificity and sensitivity in both the original and validation cohorts. A later analysis associated 15,000 to 20,000 TCR beta sequences with specific HLA alleles at a false discovery rate of 0.05. A later analysis found that most CMV-associated TCR beta chains appeared HLA-restricted, with HLA associations seemingly driven largely by CMV exposure. A few of the identified cytomegalovirus-associated TCR beta chains were confirmed in vitro to be specific for cytomegalovirus antigens. A later genetic analysis associated a missense DCLRE1C variant with V-gene and J-gene trimming of TCR beta chains, and an independent cohort replicated the association. The authors suggested that the approach could potentially be extended to other disease states and immunological phenotypes. In a later genetic analysis, fewer N-insertions in productive TCRs were reported among donors in an Asian-associated ancestry cluster than the approximately 710-donor mean. Several of the top co-occurrence clusters appeared to be linked to parvovirus B19, influenza, CMV and Epstein-Barr virus, according to a later analysis. CMV serostatus was the only immune exposure information available for the cohort. A further reported finding was that TCR beta sequences accurately predicted the HLA-A and HLA-B alleles for most subjects in the first cohort. Across donors, most TCR sequences were observed very rarely, whereas some public TCRs were present in many individuals. This cohort had only TCR beta chains sequenced, and the lack of alpha or paired-chain data limited which features could be detected. Because counts were too low, about 17 rarely observed V segments, including chromosome 9 orphons, were excluded from the earlier analysis of 587 of the donors. HLA typing was unavailable for some donors at each locus, so association tests used only the typed subset. The presence/absence analyses assumed that sequencing depth was roughly uniform across donors, and that assumption may not be true. The study listed 164 TCR beta chains as associated with cytomegalovirus. In a later analysis, HLA-associated TCR beta chains showed more clonal expansion and lower generation probabilities than non-associated chains that were equally common. Linkage disequilibrium might explain the correlated functional status among segregating V segments, but an unknown experimental factor could not be excluded. Broadly in line with IMGT annotations, most TCR beta V segments showed up in productive rearrangements about 87% or about 30% of the time in an earlier analysis of several hundred of the donors. When HLA alleles, especially DR and DQ, strongly co-occurred, attributing TCR associations to individual alleles was difficult.

The method behind the library was the immunoSEQ multiplex PCR assay. The multiplex PCR relied on a mix of 60 forward primers for TCR Vbeta segments and 13 reverse primers for TCR Jbeta segments. The CDR3 region of rearranged TCR beta genes was amplified from genomic DNA by a multiplex PCR assay. The amplified TCR beta libraries were sequenced on the Illumina HiSeq System as 87-base-pair reads. From the authors' description of their analysis: A later analysis counted approximately 84 million unique TCR beta chains across the 666 repertoires, and 10 million to 12 million of these chains were shared by at least two donors. To remove PCR and sequencing errors, raw reads were error-corrected and collapsed into unique sequences using a nearest-neighbor algorithm that merged closely related sequences. CDR3 sequences were aligned to IMGT reference sequences to assign V, D and J gene segments. For a sequence to be retained, a match of at least six nucleotides to both a V gene segment and a J gene segment was required. A rearrangement counted as productive if the CDR3 had no stop codons and remained in frame with V and J, and every other rearrangement counted as non-productive. Following IMGT convention, CDR3 was defined as the stretch from the second conserved V-encoded cysteine up to the conserved J-encoded phenylalanine. The earlier analysis of some 540 of the donors excluded any sequence lacking an unambiguous match to a single V gene segment. An earlier analysis of 500 to 700 of the donors classified V segments as functional when productive rearrangements were above 56.7% and as segregating when the standard deviation between donors was above 5%. To diagnose cytomegalovirus status from the catalog of TCR beta chain sequences, a statistical classification framework was built. In a later analysis, TCR nucleotide sequences were compared against IMGT/GENE-DB human TR gene sequences so that V and J genes could be assigned. In a later analysis, CDR3 sequences and most-parsimonious VDJ recombination scenarios were assigned using the TCRdist pipeline. A later analysis defined each TCR beta chain by its CDR3 amino acid sequence plus V-gene family, and excluded reads lacking a unique V-gene family. A later analysis removed 500 to 650 highly shared, low-generation-probability nucleotide sequences to deal with suspected cross-contamination and a sequencing artifact. In a later analysis, a clonal expansion index for each public chain was calculated from normalized within-repertoire ranks of inferred template counts. In a later analysis, generation probabilities were computed using a VDJ recombination model fitted to out-of-frame rearrangements, and the results were checked against IGoR. In a later analysis, hypergeometric tests were used to score TCR-TCR, TCR-HLA and TCR-CMV co-occurrence, with a repertoire-size bias correction applied to TCR pairs. In a later analysis, false discovery rates were estimated by permuting HLA or CMV assignments 20 times. In a later analysis, co-occurring TCRs were grouped using DBSCAN, with TCRdist sequence similarity added in when clustering inside HLA-allele-positive subsets. Repertoires with fewer than 30,000 or more than 120,000 public chains were left out of co-occurrence clustering, as were four to six repertoires with anomalous nucleotide sharing. TCRdb provides this immuneACCESS table in a form limited to in-frame rearrangements. Some clones are lacking; in checked studies, under half of them reflect an unresolved V gene, and why the rest are absent is not known. That table is the source of V, J and clone size, and D and trimming were worked out from the DNA. This sample gives 150,000 to 200,000 clones in total; 84% of them show up just once. The biggest ten clones account for around 6.6% of the sample.

V is cut back by 7 bases and J by 5 bases, with 14 bases in the junction unmatched. As encoded in the germline V gene, CDR1 is SQVTM while CDR2 is ANQGSEA. The CDR3 contains 15 residues, cysteine and phenylalanine counted. The only DNA kept is the CDR3, 45 bases in frame from the first base. The rearrangement joined TRBV29-1 to TRBJ2-3; TRBD2 lines up with 8 middle nucleotides. The sample comprised PBMCs. The TCR originated in a man aged 45-65 years in good health and CMV-seropositive. The DNA sequence is as follows: TGCAGCGCGGACGGGGGAGCGGGAGAAGGAGATACGCAGTATTTT. This encodes CSADGGAGEGDTQYF.